The rows below give T cell receptor beta chains drawn from one sample of a study of blood T cell repertoires in COVID-19. Sequencing used immunoSEQ multiplex PCR; TCRdb keeps in-frame clones, though not all of them. The sample yields under 150,000 clones, approximately 80% seen once. Sequencing input: peripheral blood. These receptors were collected from a woman in her sixties with active or convalescent COVID-19. Each CDR3 is given with its conserved first and last residue. D genes are given only for firm matches. The listing skips clone size in some rows; elsewhere it reads once, few, many or a size class.

v_call: TRBV2
j_call: TRBJ1-5
d_call: TRBD1
clone_size: .
cdr3_aa: CASSANRGRQPQHF
cdr3_nt: TGTGCCAGCAGTGCCAACAGGGGTAGGCAGCCCCAGCATTTT

v_call: TRBV5-6
j_call: TRBJ2-3
d_call: TRBD2
clone_size: .
cdr3_aa: CASSLAGLALSTDTQYF
cdr3_nt: TGTGCCAGCAGCTTAGCGGGACTAGCGCTTAGCACAGATACGCAGTATTTT

v_call: TRBV6-4
j_call: TRBJ1-2
d_call: .
clone_size: once
cdr3_aa: CASSDEEGYGYTF
cdr3_nt: TGTGCCAGCAGTGACGAGGAGGGCTATGGCTACACCTTC

v_call: TRBV10-3
j_call: TRBJ2-7
d_call: .
clone_size: .
cdr3_aa: CAISEAQRGLYEQYF
cdr3_nt: TGTGCCATCAGTGAGGCGCAGAGAGGACTCTACGAGCAGTACTTC

v_call: TRBV10-3
j_call: TRBJ1-1
d_call: TRBD1
clone_size: .
cdr3_aa: CAISTGGATGTEAFF
cdr3_nt: TGTGCCATCAGTACAGGGGGCGCGACAGGAACTGAAGCTTTCTTT

v_call: TRBV6-2/TRBV6-3
j_call: TRBJ1-1
d_call: TRBD1
clone_size: once
cdr3_aa: CASSYSFNRGVLNTEAFF
cdr3_nt: TGTGCCAGCAGTTACTCGTTCAACAGGGGCGTTCTGAACACTGAAGCTTTCTTT

v_call: TRBV7-2
j_call: TRBJ1-6
d_call: .
clone_size: few
cdr3_aa: CASSPIQGTQSPLHF
cdr3_nt: TGTGCCAGCAGTCCTATCCAGGGGACCCAATCACCCCTCCACTTT

v_call: TRBV28
j_call: TRBJ2-6
d_call: .
clone_size: few
cdr3_aa: CASSPRQYSGANVLTF
cdr3_nt: TGTGCCAGCAGTCCGCGACAGTACTCTGGGGCCAACGTCCTGACTTTC

v_call: TRBV11-3
j_call: TRBJ1-1
d_call: .
clone_size: few
cdr3_aa: CASSLEGGTEAFF
cdr3_nt: TGTGCCAGCAGCTTAGAAGGGGGCACTGAAGCTTTCTTT

v_call: TRBV7-3
j_call: TRBJ2-1
d_call: TRBD2
clone_size: .
cdr3_aa: CASSLTFSPSGRRGEQFF
cdr3_nt: TGTGCCAGCAGCTTAACCTTCTCCCCCAGCGGGAGGCGAGGTGAGCAGTTCTTC

v_call: TRBV11-2
j_call: TRBJ2-1
d_call: .
clone_size: .
cdr3_aa: CASSARPTRSGEQFF
cdr3_nt: TGTGCCAGCAGCGCGCGACCTACTCGATCAGGTGAGCAGTTCTTC

v_call: TRBV5-8
j_call: TRBJ1-6
d_call: .
clone_size: once
cdr3_aa: CASRGSGSPLHF
cdr3_nt: TGTGCCAGCAGAGGATCCGGGTCACCCCTCCACTTT

v_call: TRBV4-1
j_call: TRBJ1-6
d_call: TRBD1
clone_size: .
cdr3_aa: CASSQSGSGTGRTYNSPLHF
cdr3_nt: TGCGCCAGCAGCCAGTCCGGATCCGGGACAGGGCGGACCTATAATTCACCCCTCCACTTT

v_call: TRBV30
j_call: TRBJ1-5
d_call: TRBD1
clone_size: .
cdr3_aa: CAWMTGTGGVGNQPQHF
cdr3_nt: TGTGCCTGGATGACCGGGACAGGGGGCGTCGGCAATCAGCCCCAGCATTTT

v_call: TRBV28
j_call: TRBJ1-1
d_call: TRBD1
clone_size: few
cdr3_aa: CASSLLGTASNTEAFF
cdr3_nt: TGTGCCAGCAGTTTATTGGGGACAGCGTCGAACACTGAAGCTTTCTTT

v_call: TRBV30
j_call: TRBJ2-7
d_call: TRBD1
clone_size: .
cdr3_aa: CAWSENRGREQYF
cdr3_nt: TGTGCCTGGAGTGAAAACAGGGGGAGAGAGCAGTACTTC

v_call: TRBV24-1
j_call: TRBJ1-3
d_call: .
clone_size: .
cdr3_aa: CATSDGSGSGNTIYF
cdr3_nt: TGTGCCACCAGCGATGGTTCAGGCTCAGGAAACACCATATATTTT

v_call: TRBV2
j_call: TRBJ2-5
d_call: TRBD1
clone_size: .
cdr3_aa: CASSDSGRGIQETQYF
cdr3_nt: TGTGCCAGCAGTGATTCCGGCAGGGGGATTCAAGAGACCCAGTACTTC

v_call: TRBV2
j_call: TRBJ1-1
d_call: .
clone_size: .
cdr3_aa: CASRGGGMNTEAFF
cdr3_nt: TGTGCCAGCAGGGGGGGAGGCATGAACACTGAAGCTTTCTTT

v_call: TRBV5-4
j_call: TRBJ2-1
d_call: TRBD1
clone_size: .
cdr3_aa: CASGVSRTGIVRDEQFF
cdr3_nt: TGTGCCAGCGGCGTGTCCCGGACAGGGATTGTTCGGGATGAGCAGTTCTTC

v_call: TRBV19
j_call: TRBJ2-4
d_call: TRBD2
clone_size: .
cdr3_aa: CASRPGLGLSAKNIQYF
cdr3_nt: TGTGCCAGTAGGCCGGGACTAGGCCTCTCAGCCAAAAACATTCAGTACTTC

v_call: TRBV9
j_call: TRBJ2-2
d_call: TRBD2
clone_size: .
cdr3_aa: CASSVGGRDFTGELFF
cdr3_nt: TGTGCCAGCAGCGTAGGCGGGAGGGATTTCACCGGGGAGCTGTTTTTT

v_call: TRBV7-9
j_call: TRBJ2-7
d_call: TRBD2
clone_size: .
cdr3_aa: CASSLAELAGGYEQYF
cdr3_nt: TGTGCCAGCAGCTTAGCCGAACTAGCGGGAGGGTACGAGCAGTACTTC

v_call: TRBV5-4
j_call: TRBJ2-2
d_call: TRBD1
clone_size: .
cdr3_aa: CASSARPGTANTGELFF
cdr3_nt: TGTGCCAGCAGCGCGCGCCCGGGGACAGCGAACACCGGGGAGCTGTTTTTT

v_call: TRBV5-6
j_call: TRBJ1-4
d_call: .
clone_size: .
cdr3_aa: CASSLWPPATNEKLFF
cdr3_nt: TGTGCCAGCAGCTTGTGGCCGCCAGCAACTAATGAAAAACTGTTTTTT

v_call: TRBV27
j_call: TRBJ1-1
d_call: TRBD1
clone_size: .
cdr3_aa: CASRRTGDDTEAFF
cdr3_nt: TGTGCCAGCAGGCGGACAGGGGATGACACTGAAGCTTTCTTT

v_call: TRBV5-5
j_call: TRBJ2-7
d_call: .
clone_size: many
cdr3_aa: CASSTAGHGNFYEQYF
cdr3_nt: TGTGCCAGCAGTACTGCGGGGCACGGGAATTTCTACGAGCAGTACTTC

v_call: TRBV3-1/TRBV3-2
j_call: TRBJ1-4
d_call: .
clone_size: .
cdr3_aa: CASSHWQGHEKLFF
cdr3_nt: TGTGCCAGCAGCCATTGGCAGGGGCATGAAAAACTGTTTTTT

v_call: TRBV4-2
j_call: TRBJ1-1
d_call: .
clone_size: .
cdr3_aa: CASSQYGGGLNTEAFF
cdr3_nt: TGTGCCAGCAGCCAATATGGGGGGGGGTTGAACACTGAAGCTTTCTTT

v_call: TRBV25-1
j_call: TRBJ2-1
d_call: .
clone_size: few
cdr3_aa: CASGQNSEQFF
cdr3_nt: TGTGCCAGCGGACAGAACAGTGAGCAGTTCTTC

v_call: TRBV19
j_call: TRBJ2-1
d_call: .
clone_size: .
cdr3_aa: CASSIYLQGDNEQFF
cdr3_nt: TGTGCCAGTAGTATATATTTACAGGGCGACAATGAGCAGTTCTTC

v_call: TRBV7-8
j_call: TRBJ1-1
d_call: .
clone_size: .
cdr3_aa: CASSLVLGANTEAFF
cdr3_nt: TGTGCCAGCAGCTTAGTTTTGGGGGCGAACACTGAAGCTTTCTTT

v_call: TRBV6-1
j_call: TRBJ1-5
d_call: .
clone_size: once
cdr3_aa: CASSEAGGDQPQHF
cdr3_nt: TGTGCCAGCAGTGAAGCTGGAGGGGATCAGCCCCAGCATTTT

v_call: TRBV6-1
j_call: TRBJ1-2
d_call: .
clone_size: .
cdr3_aa: CASSERRGAGLNYGYTF
cdr3_nt: TGTGCCAGCAGTGAAAGGAGGGGCGCAGGTCTGAACTATGGCTACACCTTC

v_call: TRBV7-2
j_call: TRBJ2-3
d_call: .
clone_size: few
cdr3_aa: CASSLGRVRTDTQYF
cdr3_nt: TGTGCCAGCAGCTTAGGACGGGTCCGCACAGATACGCAGTATTTT

v_call: TRBV27
j_call: TRBJ1-1
d_call: .
clone_size: .
cdr3_aa: CASSLGGSTEAFF
cdr3_nt: TGTGCCAGCAGTTTAGGTGGTAGCACTGAAGCTTTCTTT

v_call: TRBV20-1
j_call: TRBJ1-6
d_call: .
clone_size: .
cdr3_aa: CSASGGDYNSPLHF
cdr3_nt: TGCAGTGCTAGTGGGGGGGACTATAATTCACCCCTCCACTTT

v_call: TRBV6-5
j_call: TRBJ2-1
d_call: TRBD1
clone_size: .
cdr3_aa: CASSRDRALEKFF
cdr3_nt: TGTGCCAGCAGCCGGGACAGGGCTTTGGAGAAGTTCTTC

v_call: TRBV9
j_call: TRBJ2-1
d_call: TRBD2
clone_size: .
cdr3_aa: CASSAPGTSGRFYNEQFF
cdr3_nt: TGTGCCAGCAGCGCTCCCGGGACTAGCGGGAGGTTTTACAATGAGCAGTTCTTC

v_call: TRBV30
j_call: TRBJ2-7
d_call: .
clone_size: .
cdr3_aa: CAWSRQITSYEQYF
cdr3_nt: TGTGCCTGGAGTCGACAGATCACCTCCTACGAGCAGTACTTC

v_call: TRBV28
j_call: TRBJ1-5
d_call: TRBD1
clone_size: .
cdr3_aa: CASSPHRGTNNQPQHF
cdr3_nt: TGTGCCAGCAGTCCACACAGGGGAACTAACAATCAGCCCCAGCATTTT

v_call: TRBV6-2/TRBV6-3
j_call: TRBJ1-1
d_call: .
clone_size: .
cdr3_aa: CASSGPREGTEAFF
cdr3_nt: TGTGCCAGCAGTGGGCCTCGGGAAGGCACTGAAGCTTTCTTT

v_call: TRBV5-4
j_call: TRBJ2-1
d_call: TRBD1
clone_size: .
cdr3_aa: CASSSGTGGGSYNEQFF
cdr3_nt: TGTGCCAGCAGCTCGGGGACAGGGGGAGGGTCCTACAATGAGCAGTTCTTC

v_call: TRBV12-3/TRBV12-4
j_call: TRBJ1-5
d_call: .
clone_size: once
cdr3_aa: CASTEYSNQPQHF
cdr3_nt: TGTGCCAGCACCGAGTATAGCAATCAGCCCCAGCATTTT

v_call: TRBV6-4
j_call: TRBJ1-6
d_call: TRBD1
clone_size: .
cdr3_aa: CARIETGGSSYNSPLHF
cdr3_nt: TGTGCCAGAATAGAGACAGGGGGAAGCTCCTATAATTCACCCCTCCACTTT

v_call: TRBV6-1
j_call: TRBJ1-4
d_call: TRBD1
clone_size: .
cdr3_aa: CASSEARGQGREKLFF
cdr3_nt: TGTGCCAGCAGTGAAGCGAGGGGACAGGGCAGGGAAAAACTGTTTTTT

v_call: TRBV7-2
j_call: TRBJ2-2
d_call: .
clone_size: .
cdr3_aa: CASSFSANTGELFF
cdr3_nt: TGTGCCAGCAGCTTCTCCGCGAACACCGGGGAGCTGTTTTTT

v_call: TRBV29-1
j_call: TRBJ1-4
d_call: .
clone_size: few
cdr3_aa: CSVLSDSEKLFF
cdr3_nt: TGCAGCGTTTTGTCTGATAGTGAAAAACTGTTTTTT

v_call: TRBV28
j_call: TRBJ2-3
d_call: .
clone_size: once
cdr3_aa: CASRRTGTDTQYF
cdr3_nt: TGTGCCAGCAGGCGGACTGGAACAGATACGCAGTATTTT

v_call: TRBV7-9
j_call: TRBJ2-1
d_call: TRBD2
clone_size: .
cdr3_aa: CASSPFVGGYNEQFF
cdr3_nt: TGTGCCAGCAGTCCTTTTGTGGGGGGGTACAATGAGCAGTTCTTC

v_call: TRBV11-2
j_call: TRBJ1-6
d_call: TRBD1
clone_size: .
cdr3_aa: CASSLDRGNSPLHF
cdr3_nt: TGTGCCAGCAGCTTGGACAGGGGCAATTCACCCCTCCACTTT

v_call: TRBV10-3
j_call: TRBJ1-1
d_call: TRBD1
clone_size: .
cdr3_aa: CAISDSAGTGAFGTEAFF
cdr3_nt: TGTGCCATCAGTGATTCAGCCGGGACAGGGGCCTTCGGCACTGAAGCTTTCTTT

v_call: TRBV18
j_call: TRBJ2-3
d_call: TRBD1
clone_size: .
cdr3_aa: CASSPGQNTDTQYF
cdr3_nt: TGTGCCAGCTCACCGGGACAGAACACAGATACGCAGTATTTT

v_call: TRBV28
j_call: TRBJ1-2
d_call: .
clone_size: .
cdr3_aa: CASSPTGSPRGYTF
cdr3_nt: TGTGCCAGCAGTCCCACGGGATCCCCTCGGGGCTACACCTTC

v_call: TRBV5-1
j_call: TRBJ2-3
d_call: TRBD1
clone_size: .
cdr3_aa: CASSEGQGRITDTQYF
cdr3_nt: TGCGCCAGCAGCGAGGGACAGGGGAGAATCACAGATACGCAGTATTTT